The present T cell receptor (beta chain) was sequenced within a study of siplizumab effects on memory and regulatory T cells. Study conclusions and caveats: The study found that mappable alloreactive CD4+ clones averaged around 69% Treg-derived with siplizumab and roughly 27% in controls.

Profiling relied on immunoSEQ multiplex PCR, and the TCRdb table lists in-frame clones only, not all of them. In the table there are 90,000 to 120,000 clones, around 92% of which are singletons. Points on this clone: What it binds is not known.

The V segment lost 8 bases and the J segment 1 base; nucleotides outside the gene matches: 13. The V gene's germline CDR1 is LNHDA and CDR2 SQIVND (reference sequence). CDR3 length: 16 amino acids. V usage is TRBV19 and J usage is TRBJ1-2, with TRBD1 matching over 7 bases. The specimen sequenced was Tregs sorted from blood. This receptor was taken from a human donor in good health. The CDR3 loop is CASGRRQGRGNYGYTF. The CDR3 DNA sequence: TGTGCCAGTGGACGGAGACAGGGAAGGGGTAACTATGGCTACACCTTC.